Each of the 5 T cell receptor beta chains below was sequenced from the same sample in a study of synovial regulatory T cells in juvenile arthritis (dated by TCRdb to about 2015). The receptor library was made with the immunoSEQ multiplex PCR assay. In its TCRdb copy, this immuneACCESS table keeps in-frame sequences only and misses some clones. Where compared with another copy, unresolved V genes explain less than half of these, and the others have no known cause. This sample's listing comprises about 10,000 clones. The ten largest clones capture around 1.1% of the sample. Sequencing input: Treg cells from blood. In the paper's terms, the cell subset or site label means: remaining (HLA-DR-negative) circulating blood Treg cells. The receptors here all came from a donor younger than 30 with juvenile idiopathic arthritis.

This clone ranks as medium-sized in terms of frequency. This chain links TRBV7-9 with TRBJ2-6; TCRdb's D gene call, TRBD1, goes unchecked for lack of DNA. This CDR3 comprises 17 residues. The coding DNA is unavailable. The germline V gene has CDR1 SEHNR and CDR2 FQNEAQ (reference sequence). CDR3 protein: CASSLGRYSFGANVLTF.

The CDR3 protein is CASRYSGFEQYF. V gene TRBV11-2 combines with J gene TRBJ2-7; TCRdb lists TRBD2, though no DNA is available to test this call. Germline CDR1 SGHAT, CDR2 FQNNGV. This CDR3 comprises 12 residues. No DNA was logged. Full variable domain (remainder filled in from reference TRBV11-2 and TRBJ2-7): EAGVAQSPRYKIIEKRQSVAFWCNPISGHATLYWYQQILGQGPKLLIQFQNNGVVDDSQLPKDRFSAERLKGVDSTLKIQPAKLEDSAVYLCASRYSGFEQYFGPGTRLTVT.

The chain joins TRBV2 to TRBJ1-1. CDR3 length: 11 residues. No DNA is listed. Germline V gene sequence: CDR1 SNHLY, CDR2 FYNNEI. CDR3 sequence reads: CASTGRAEAFF.

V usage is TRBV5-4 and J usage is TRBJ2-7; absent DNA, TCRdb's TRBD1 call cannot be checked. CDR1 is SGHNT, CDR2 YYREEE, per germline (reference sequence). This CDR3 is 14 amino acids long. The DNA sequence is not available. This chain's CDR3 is CASSLEGVVHEQYF.

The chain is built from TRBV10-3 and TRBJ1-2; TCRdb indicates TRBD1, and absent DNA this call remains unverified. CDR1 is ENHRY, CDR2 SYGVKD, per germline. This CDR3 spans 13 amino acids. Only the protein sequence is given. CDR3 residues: CAITRQGAGGYTF.